This T cell receptor (beta chain) was sequenced during a study of response to subunit inactivated influenza vaccine. In the case of this clonotype: Antigen: not known.

The germline V and J ends were trimmed by 2 bases and 5 bases, with 13 bases remaining between them. The germline V gene encodes CDR1 MNHEY and CDR2 SVGEGT. The CDR3 runs 15 residues. In TCRdb, the RT-PCR reads were re-called with MiXCR into one record per CDR3 protein. This table holds roughly 180,000 distinct CDR3 sequences, 9.2% found once. Whole-study results and caveats: Every seasonal influenza vaccination brings in few new T cells, the authors suggested.

The chain joins TRBV6-2 or TRBV6-3 to TRBJ1-5; unclear D gene. This specimen was non-naive T cells sorted from PBMCs, taken on the day of vaccination. The clonotype was recovered from a man in his fifties who received an inactivated influenza vaccine. DNA for the CDR3: TGTGCCAGCAGTTACGACGGCAACATGTATCAGCCCCAGCATTTT. Translated, it gives CASSYDGNMYQPQHF.